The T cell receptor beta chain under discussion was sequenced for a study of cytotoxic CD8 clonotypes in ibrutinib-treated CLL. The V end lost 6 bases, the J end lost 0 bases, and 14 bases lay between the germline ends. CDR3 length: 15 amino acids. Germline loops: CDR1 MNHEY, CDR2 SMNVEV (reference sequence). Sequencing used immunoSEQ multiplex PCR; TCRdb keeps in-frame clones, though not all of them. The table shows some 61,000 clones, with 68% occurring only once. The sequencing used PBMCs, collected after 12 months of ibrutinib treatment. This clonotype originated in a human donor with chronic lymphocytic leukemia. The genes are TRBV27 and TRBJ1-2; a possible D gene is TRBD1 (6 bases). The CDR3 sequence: CASRRGTYANYGYTF. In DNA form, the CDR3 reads TGTGCCAGCAGGCGGGGGACATACGCTAACTATGGCTACACCTTC.